These 30 T cell receptor beta chains came from one sample sequenced in a study of blood T cell repertoires in COVID-19. Libraries were prepared by immunoSEQ multiplex PCR; TCRdb keeps only in-frame clonotypes and omits some of them. The sample contains around 180,000 clones, 80% to 90% of which appear only once. Source material: peripheral blood. The receptors here all came from a man in his forties or fifties with active or convalescent COVID-19.

This chain connects TRBV6-5 to TRBJ1-2; D uncertain. Germline V lookup: CDR1 MNHEY, CDR2 SVGAGI. The CDR3 is 12 amino acids. The V end lost 7 bases, the J end lost 8 bases, and 14 bases lay between the germline ends. CDR3 nucleotide sequence: TGTGCCAGCACCCGTAGCCGTGGGGGCTACACCTTC. Translated, it gives CASTRSRGGYTF.

This clone was picked up a small number of times. The same CDR3 arises from other DNA sequences in this sample as well. This chain connects TRBV3-1 (or the pseudogene TRBV3-2) to TRBJ1-6; 10 nucleotides align to TRBD1. The CDR3 runs 15 residues. From germline, CDR1 is LGHDT and CDR2 YNNKEL (reference sequence). Trimming cost V 4 bases and J 7 bases; bases outside gene matches: 4. CDR3 DNA: TGTGCCAGCAGCCCCCGGACAGGGGGAAATTCACCCCTCCACTTT. Translating gives CASSPRTGGNSPLHF.

The V call is TRBV29-1, the J call TRBJ1-1; a weak D match, TRBD1 (5 bases). This CDR3 contains 13 residues. V lost 5 bases and J 2 bases, leaving 12 bases between the germline ends. CDR1 and CDR2 (germline): SQVTM, ANQGSEA. CDR3 bases: TGCAGCGTTAGACAGAGCCTAAACACTGAAGCTTTCTTT. Translating it yields CSVRQSLNTEAFF. Full variable domain (remainder filled in from reference TRBV29-1 and TRBJ1-1): SAVISQKPSRDICQRGTSLTIQCQVDSQVTMMFWYRQQPGQSLTLIATANQGSEATYESGFVIDKFPISRPNLTFSTLTVSNMSPEDSSIYLCSVRQSLNTEAFFGQGTRLTVV.

The V gene is TRBV19, the J gene TRBJ1-5; D possibly corresponds to TRBD1 (5 bases). Trimming removed 6 bases from V and 9 bases from J, with 18 bases in between. The CDR3 loop spans 14 amino acids. Germline-derived CDR1 and CDR2 are LNHDA and SQIVND (reference sequence). CDR3 in amino acids: CASRGGDGIRPQHF. CDR3 nucleotide sequence: TGTGCCAGTAGGGGCGGGGACGGAATCAGGCCCCAGCATTTT.

This clone appeared once. V gene TRBV21-1 combines with J gene TRBJ1-1; the D call TRBD1 from the table was never checked on the DNA. TRBV21-1 is a listed pseudogene. The CDR3 sequence is 19 residues long. The DNA for the CDR3 is TGTGCCAGCAGCAAGCCGGGTGAGGGACAGGGGGCGACGGGCACTGAAGCTTTCTTT. Its protein product is CASSKPGEGQGATGTEAFF.

This chain connects TRBV12-5 to TRBJ1-2; D is uncertain. The ends were cut back, 5 bases at V and 8 bases at J, with 9 bases in the middle. The length of the CDR3 is 11 residues. Germline V gene sequence: CDR1 LGHNT, CDR2 FRNRAP. CDR3 DNA sequence: TGTGCTAGTGGTGGTTCGGGGGGCTACACCTTC. Residues: CASGGSGGYTF.

This chain links TRBV13 with TRBJ1-3; 8 nucleotides match TRBD1. CDR3 length: 17 amino acids. The V segment lost 3 bases and the J segment 3 bases; nucleotides outside the gene matches: 10. The germline gives CDR1 PRHDT, CDR2 FYEKMQ (reference sequence). The CDR3, as DNA: TGTGCCAGCAGCTTGTGGACAGGGTTCGGTGGTGGAAACACCATATATTTT. Amino acid sequence: CASSLWTGFGGGNTIYF.

This chain connects TRBV4-2 to TRBJ2-4; possibly TRBD2 for D (5 bases). This CDR3 has 18 residues. Germline CDR1 is LGHNA and CDR2 is YNFKEQ. V lost 0 bases to trimming and J lost 0 bases, with 15 bases between them. CDR3 residues: CASSQDETSGIAKNIQYF. The CDR3 region has the DNA TGTGCCAGCAGCCAAGATGAAACTAGTGGGATAGCCAAAAACATTCAGTACTTC.

This clone was counted once. The DNA of the CDR3 is TGTGCCTGGAGTCCCGTGGCAGGGGGGTTTGGCTACACCTTC. It is translated as CAWSPVAGGFGYTF. The chain carries TRBV30 and TRBJ1-2, with TRBD1 identical over 7 bases. Germline loops: CDR1 GTSNPN, CDR2 SVGIG (reference sequence). V lost 2 bases and J lost 7; bases outside the gene matches: 10. The CDR3 is 14 residues long.

V usage is TRBV6-1 and J usage is TRBJ1-5, with TRBD1 matching over 9 bases. V trimming: 0 bases; J trimming: 0 bases; junction bases outside the gene matches: 6. The CDR3 is 18 residues long. Germline lookup yields CDR1 MNHNS and CDR2 SASEGT. The CDR3 nucleotides read TGTGCCAGCAGTGAAGCTGTGACAGGGGGTTATAGCAATCAGCCCCAGCATTTT. It codes for CASSEAVTGGYSNQPQHF.

The chain has TRBV7-9 and TRBJ2-1, with TRBD1 matching over 7 bases. The CDR3 runs 16 residues. From germline, CDR1 is SEHNR and CDR2 FQNEAQ (reference sequence). V lost 5 bases to trimming and J lost 6 bases; unmatched junction nucleotides: 13. CDR3 nucleotide sequence: TGTGCCAGCAGCCCCCCCGGTCCGGGACAGCCCAATGAGCAGTTCTTC. Translation gives CASSPPGPGQPNEQFF.

J is TRBJ2-3 and V is TRBV5-8, with D possibly being TRBD2 (5 bases). V dropped 4 bases and J dropped 1 base, with 16 bases sitting between them. This CDR3 is built from 16 residues. Germline V CDR1 and CDR2: SGHTS, YDEGEE. CDR3 sequence reads: CASSPPREWGTDTQYF. For the CDR3, the DNA is TGTGCCAGCAGCCCTCCTAGGGAGTGGGGCACAGATACGCAGTATTTT.

The chain employs TRBV11-1 and TRBJ2-3, with TRBD2 matching 10 bases. The CDR3 has 16 amino acids. Germline trimming cut 3 bases from V and 2 bases from J; bases unmatched to any gene: 5. The germline gives CDR1 SGHAT, CDR2 FQDESV (reference sequence). CDR3 DNA sequence: TGTGCCAGCAGCTTGCTAGCGGGGGCAAACACAGATACGCAGTATTTT. It translates to CASSLLAGANTDTQYF. Based on the CDR3 plus reference TRBV11-1 and TRBJ2-3, the full variable domain is EAEVAQSPRYKITEKSQAVAFWCDPISGHATLYWYRQILGQGPELLVQFQDESVVDDSQLPKDRFSAERLKGVDSTLKIQPAELGDSAMYLCASSLLAGANTDTQYFGPGTRLTVL.

This rearrangement joins TRBV1 to TRBJ1-1; the table's D gene call, TRBD1, was not cross checked with the DNA. TRBV1 is flagged as a pseudogene. The CDR3 length is 17 residues. The CDR3 spells CTSSPDREREMNTEAFF. DNA for the CDR3: TGCACCAGCAGCCCTGACAGGGAGAGGGAGATGAACACTGAAGCTTTCTTT.

This clone has a single count. The chain links TRBV6-5 to TRBJ1-4; 7 bases are a match to TRBD1. The CDR3 contains 15 residues. V was pared by 6 bases and J by 4 bases, with 8 bases of the junction left unmatched. The V gene's germline CDR1 is MNHEY and CDR2 SVGAGI. In nucleotides, the CDR3 is TGTGCCAGCAGGCGAACCGGGACAGATAATGAAAAACTGTTTTTT. Amino acids: CASRRTGTDNEKLFF.

The chain employs TRBV24-1 and TRBJ1-2; 8 bases align to TRBD1. J gave up 7 bases and V 0 bases, and 9 bases lay outside the gene matches. From germline, CDR1 is KGHDR and CDR2 SFDVKD. The CDR3 is 16 residues long. The CDR3 DNA reads TGTGCCACCAGTGATTTGCCAGGACAGGGCAAGTCTGGCTACACCTTC. This translates into CATSDLPGQGKSGYTF.

The chain is built from TRBV30 and TRBJ1-1; maybe TRBD1 (5 bases). V lost 4 bases to trimming and J lost 8 bases, with 14 bases between them. The CDR3 consists of 12 residues. Germline CDR1 and CDR2: GTSNPN and SVGIG (reference sequence). Here the CDR3 reads CAWNRQFGEAFF. Here the CDR3 DNA reads TGTGCCTGGAACCGACAGTTCGGGGAAGCTTTCTTT.

This clone turned up a few times. The V gene is TRBV10-3, the J gene TRBJ1-2, with TRBD1 matching over 7 bases. The CDR3 totals 13 residues. The J segment lost 7 bases and the V segment lost 3 bases, leaving 5 bases of the junction unmatched. Per germline, CDR1 ENHRY and CDR2 SYGVKD. The CDR3 here is CAISDTGESGYTF. CDR3 bases: TGTGCCATCAGTGATACAGGGGAAAGTGGCTACACCTTC.

This chain joins TRBV5-4 and TRBJ2-2; 11 bases map to TRBD2. CDR3 length: 17 amino acids. Trimming removed 4 bases from V and 6 bases from J; junction bases left unmatched: 11. Germline values: CDR1 SGHNT, CDR2 YYREEE (reference sequence). CDR3 DNA sequence: TGTGCCAGCAGCGCATTACTAGCGGGGGCGAAGTCCGGGGAGCTGTTTTTT. This encodes CASSALLAGAKSGELFF.

This clone was observed once. The chain combines TRBV4-1 with TRBJ1-2; the match to TRBD1 covers 10 bases. Unmatched junction bases numbered 3, after V lost 2 bases and J lost 0 bases. CDR1 and CDR2 from the germline V gene are MGHRA and YSYEKL. This CDR3 is built from 16 residues. The CDR3, as DNA: TGCGCCAGCAGCCAAATCGGGACAGGGGCTAACTATGGCTACACCTTC. This translates into CASSQIGTGANYGYTF.

This clone was observed a few times. This sequence joins TRBV5-1 and TRBJ1-5; D might be TRBD1 (6 bases). The V and J ends lost 1 base and 4 bases respectively, with 21 bases between them. The germline V gene has CDR1 SGHRS and CDR2 YFSETQ. There are 18 residues in the CDR3. This CDR3 reads CASSLLPQGQKLNQPQHF. The CDR3 region has the DNA TGCGCCAGCAGCTTGCTTCCGCAGGGGCAGAAGTTAAATCAGCCCCAGCATTTT.

The chain recombines TRBV5-5 with TRBJ1-5; 8 bases align to TRBD1. CDR3 length: 14 residues. Germline trimming cut 4 bases from V and 7 bases from J; bases unmatched to any gene: 7. Germline V gene lookup returns CDR1 SGHKS and CDR2 YYEKEE (reference sequence). CDR3 in amino acids: CASSKQDRGQPQHF. In nucleotides, the CDR3 is TGTGCCAGCAGCAAACAAGACAGGGGCCAGCCCCAGCATTTT.

The chain employs TRBV3-1 (or the pseudogene TRBV3-2) and TRBJ1-2; 9 nucleotides match TRBD1. V dropped 1 base and J dropped 5; count of bases not matched to a gene: 5. The CDR3 totals 15 residues. Germline values: CDR1 LGHDT, CDR2 YNNKEL (reference sequence). The CDR3 protein is CASSQVEDRGYGYTF. The CDR3 DNA is TGTGCCAGCAGCCAAGTGGAGGACAGGGGATATGGCTACACCTTC.

The chain employs TRBV5-4 and TRBJ1-1, with D possibly being TRBD1 (5 bases). Germline CDR1 and CDR2: SGHNT and YYREEE (reference sequence). V shed 2 bases and J shed 7 bases, with 12 bases lying between them. The CDR3 extends over 13 amino acids. The CDR3 is CASSFPTGNEAFF. In nucleotides, the CDR3 is TGTGCCAGCAGCTTCCCCACAGGTAATGAAGCTTTCTTT.

This clone was recorded once. The chain has TRBV12-5 and TRBJ2-3, with 7 bases aligning to TRBD2. Germline CDR1 is LGHNT and CDR2 is FRNRAP. Germline trimming cut 3 bases from V and 0 bases from J; bases unmatched to any gene: 6. This CDR3 is built from 16 residues. The CDR3 nucleotides read TGTGCTAGTGGTTTTTGGCGGGAGCCTAGCACAGATACGCAGTATTTT. Translating gives CASGFWREPSTDTQYF. Filled out from reference TRBV12-5 and TRBJ2-3, the complete variable domain reads DARVTQTPRHKVTEMGQEVTMRCQPILGHNTVFWYRQTMMQGLELLAYFRNRAPLDDSGMPKDRFSAEMPDATLATLKIQPSEPRDSAVYFCASGFWREPSTDTQYFGPGTRLTVL.

The CDR3 reads CASSQQGSGYTGELFF. The CDR3, as DNA: TGTGCCAGCAGCCAGCAAGGCTCCGGGTATACCGGGGAGCTGTTTTTT. V is TRBV5-5 and J is TRBJ2-2, with D unresolved. This CDR3 region has 16 residues. V was clipped by 4 bases and J by 5 bases, with 18 bases between them. Germline V gene sequence: CDR1 SGHKS, CDR2 YYEKEE (reference sequence).

The chain joins TRBV10-2 to TRBJ2-1, with D possibly TRBD2 on 6 matching bases. The CDR3 extends over 15 amino acids. V gave up 6 bases and J gave up 2 bases, with 14 bases separating them. From germline, CDR1 is WSHSY and CDR2 SAAADI. The CDR3 protein is CASSELALAYNEQFF. CDR3 bases: TGCGCCAGCAGCGAACTAGCTTTGGCCTACAATGAGCAGTTCTTC.

The chain carries TRBV7-2 and TRBJ1-1, with D possibly matching TRBD1 (6 bases). This CDR3 region has 13 residues. Germline CDR1 reads SGHTA; CDR2 reads FQGNSA. Trimming stripped 4 bases from V and 0 bases from J, with 6 bases between. CDR3 in DNA: TGTGCCAGCAGCTACAGGGTGAACACTGAAGCTTTCTTT. It specifies CASSYRVNTEAFF.

This chain links TRBV4-1 with TRBJ1-2, with 11 bases that match TRBD1. Per germline, CDR1 MGHRA and CDR2 YSYEKL. This CDR3 is 16 amino acids long. V lost 0 bases to trimming and J lost 8 bases; unmatched junction nucleotides: 8. CDR3 in DNA: TGCGCCAGCAGCCAAGAGGGACAGGGGGTAGTAGGCGGCTACACCTTC. Translated, it gives CASSQEGQGVVGGYTF.

This clone was seen just once. The rearrangement uses TRBV19 and TRBJ2-3; 7 bases are shared with TRBD2. Germline V lookup: CDR1 LNHDA, CDR2 SQIVND (reference sequence). V shed 6 bases and J 1 base; nucleotides not matched to a gene: 4. The CDR3 loop spans 14 amino acids. The CDR3 bases are TGTGCCAGTAGGCCCGCGGGGGGCACAGATACGCAGTATTTT. Translating it yields CASRPAGGTDTQYF.